The rows below give T cell receptor beta chains drawn from one sample of a study of blood T cell repertoires in COVID-19. Repertoires were generated with immunoSEQ multiplex PCR, while TCRdb's copy carries only in-frame clones and drops some. This table has about 340,000 clones, about 90% appearing once. The sequenced sample was peripheral blood. The receptors come from a woman in her seventies with COVID-19, enrolled during active disease. Each CDR3 is given without its conserved first and last residue. Fields, in order: V gene, CDR3 protein.

TRBV5-1,ASSSNPDKNTEAF
TRBV4-3,ASSQDGGILNGYT
TRBV5-1,ASSTDRPVALH
TRBV27,ASSPSTGNTEAF
TRBV19,ASNTFGGYNQPQH
TRBV3-1/TRBV3-2,ASSQERAGGGYT
TRBV27,ASSLSGLYTDTQY
TRBV9,ASSLKPMNTEAF
TRBV12-5,ASGMGQFASPLH
TRBV6-2/TRBV6-3,ASSKRGGNYNEQF